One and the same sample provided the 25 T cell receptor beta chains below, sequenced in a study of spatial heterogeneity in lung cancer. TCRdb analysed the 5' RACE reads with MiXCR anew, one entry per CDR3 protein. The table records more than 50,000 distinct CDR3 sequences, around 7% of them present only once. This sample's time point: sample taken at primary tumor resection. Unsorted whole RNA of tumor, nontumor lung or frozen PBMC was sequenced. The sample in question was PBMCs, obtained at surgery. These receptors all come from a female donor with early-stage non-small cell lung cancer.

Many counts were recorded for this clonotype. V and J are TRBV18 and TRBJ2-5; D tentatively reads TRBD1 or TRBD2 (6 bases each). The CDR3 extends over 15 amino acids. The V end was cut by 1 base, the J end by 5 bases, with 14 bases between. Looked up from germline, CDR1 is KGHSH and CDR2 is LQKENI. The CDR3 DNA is TGTGCCAGCTCACCACGACCGGGGGCCAGGGAGACCCAGTACTTC. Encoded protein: CASSPRPGARETQYF.

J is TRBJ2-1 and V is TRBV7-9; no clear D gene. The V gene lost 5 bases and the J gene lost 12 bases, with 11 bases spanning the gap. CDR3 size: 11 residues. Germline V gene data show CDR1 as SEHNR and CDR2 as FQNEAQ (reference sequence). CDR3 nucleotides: TGTGCCAGCAGCCCGGTAAACAGGCAGTTCTTC. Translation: CASSPVNRQFF.

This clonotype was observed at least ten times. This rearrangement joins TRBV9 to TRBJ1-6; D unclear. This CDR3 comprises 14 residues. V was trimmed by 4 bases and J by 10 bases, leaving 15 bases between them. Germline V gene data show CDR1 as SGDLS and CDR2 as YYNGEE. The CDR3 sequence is CASSIQQSRSPLHF. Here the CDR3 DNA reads TGTGCCAGCAGCATACAGCAGAGCAGGTCACCCCTCCACTTT.

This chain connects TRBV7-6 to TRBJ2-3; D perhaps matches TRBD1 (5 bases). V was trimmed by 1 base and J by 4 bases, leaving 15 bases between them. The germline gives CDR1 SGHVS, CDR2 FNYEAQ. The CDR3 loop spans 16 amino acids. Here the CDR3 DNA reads TGTGCCAGCAGCTTAGGGCAGGGAAGGATGGCAGATACGCAGTATTTT. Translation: CASSLGQGRMADTQYF.

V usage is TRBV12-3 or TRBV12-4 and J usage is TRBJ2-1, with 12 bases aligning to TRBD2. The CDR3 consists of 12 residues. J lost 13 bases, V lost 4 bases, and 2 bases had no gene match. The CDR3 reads CASSSLAGGQFF. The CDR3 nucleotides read TGTGCCAGCAGTTCACTAGCGGGGGGACAGTTCTTC.

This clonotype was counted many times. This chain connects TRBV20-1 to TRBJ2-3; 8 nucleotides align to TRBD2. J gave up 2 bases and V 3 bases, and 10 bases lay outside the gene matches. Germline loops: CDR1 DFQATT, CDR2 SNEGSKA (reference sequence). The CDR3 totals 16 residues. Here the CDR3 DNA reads TGCAGTGCTAGGGCCCCCGGGACTAGGGTCACAGATACGCAGTATTTT. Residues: CSARAPGTRVTDTQYF.

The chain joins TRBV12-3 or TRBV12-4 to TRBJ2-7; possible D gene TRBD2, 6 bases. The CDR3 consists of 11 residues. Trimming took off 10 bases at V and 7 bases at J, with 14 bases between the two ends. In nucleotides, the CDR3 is TGTGCCACCCGAAACCGGGGGGAGCAGTACTTC. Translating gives CATRNRGEQYF.

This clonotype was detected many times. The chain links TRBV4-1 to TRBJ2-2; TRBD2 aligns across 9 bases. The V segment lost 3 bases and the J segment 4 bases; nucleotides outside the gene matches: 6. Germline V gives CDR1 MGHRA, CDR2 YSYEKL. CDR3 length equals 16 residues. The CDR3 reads CASSHPGTSITGELFF. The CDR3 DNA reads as TGCGCCAGCAGCCATCCCGGGACTAGCATCACCGGGGAGCTGTTTTTT.

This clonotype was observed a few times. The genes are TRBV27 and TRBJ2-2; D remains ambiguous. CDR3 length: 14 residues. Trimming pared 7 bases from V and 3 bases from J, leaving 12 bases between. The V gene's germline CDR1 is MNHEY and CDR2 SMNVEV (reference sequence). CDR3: CASTLRAYTGELFF. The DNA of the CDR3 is TGTGCCAGCACCCTAAGGGCGTACACCGGGGAGCTGTTTTTT.

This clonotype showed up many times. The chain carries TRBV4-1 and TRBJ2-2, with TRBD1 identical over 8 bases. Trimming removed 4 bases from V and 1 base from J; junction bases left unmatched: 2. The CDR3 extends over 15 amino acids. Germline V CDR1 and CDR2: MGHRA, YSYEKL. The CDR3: CASSRTGLNTGELFF. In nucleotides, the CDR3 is TGCGCCAGCAGCCGGACAGGGTTGAACACCGGGGAGCTGTTTTTT.

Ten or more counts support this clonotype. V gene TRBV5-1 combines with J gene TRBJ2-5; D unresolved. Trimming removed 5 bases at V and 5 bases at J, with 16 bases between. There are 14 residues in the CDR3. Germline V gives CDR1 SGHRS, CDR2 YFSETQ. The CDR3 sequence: CASRSAAGLETQYF. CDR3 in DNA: TGCGCCAGCAGATCCGCTGCTGGTTTGGAGACCCAGTACTTC.

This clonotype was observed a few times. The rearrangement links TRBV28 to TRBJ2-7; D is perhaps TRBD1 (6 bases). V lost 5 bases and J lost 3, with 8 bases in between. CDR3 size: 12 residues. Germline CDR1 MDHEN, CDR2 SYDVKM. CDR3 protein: CASSTGFYEQYF. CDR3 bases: TGTGCCAGCAGTACAGGGTTCTACGAGCAGTACTTC. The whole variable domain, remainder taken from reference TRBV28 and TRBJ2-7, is DVKVTQSSRYLVKRTGEKVFLECVQDMDHENMFWYRQDPGLGLRLIYFSYDVKMKEKGDIPEGYSVSREKKERFSLILESASTNQTSMYLCASSTGFYEQYFGPGTRLTVT.

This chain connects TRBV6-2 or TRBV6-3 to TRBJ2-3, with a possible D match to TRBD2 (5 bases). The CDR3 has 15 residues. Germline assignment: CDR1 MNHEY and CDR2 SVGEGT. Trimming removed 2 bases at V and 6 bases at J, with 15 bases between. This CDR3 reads CASSYGPEVGDTQYF. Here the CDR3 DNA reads TGTGCCAGCAGTTACGGTCCGGAGGTTGGGGATACGCAGTATTTT.

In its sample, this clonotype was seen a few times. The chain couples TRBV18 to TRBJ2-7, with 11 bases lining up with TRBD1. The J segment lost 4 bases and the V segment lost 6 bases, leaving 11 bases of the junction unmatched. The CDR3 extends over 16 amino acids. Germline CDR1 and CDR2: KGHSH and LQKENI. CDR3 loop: CASSPGRGTGGYEQYF. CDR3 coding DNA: TGTGCCAGCTCGCCCGGGCGCGGGACAGGGGGATACGAGCAGTACTTC.

In DNA, the CDR3 is TGCGCCAGCAGCTCGCCGTCCGGGACAACTAACTATGGCTACACCTTC. Translated, it gives CASSSPSGTTNYGYTF. V and J are TRBV5-1 and TRBJ1-2; TRBD1 might be the D (6 bases). The length of the CDR3 is 16 residues. Germline CDR1 is SGHRS and CDR2 is YFSETQ. V lost 3 bases to trimming and J lost 0 bases, with 15 bases between them.

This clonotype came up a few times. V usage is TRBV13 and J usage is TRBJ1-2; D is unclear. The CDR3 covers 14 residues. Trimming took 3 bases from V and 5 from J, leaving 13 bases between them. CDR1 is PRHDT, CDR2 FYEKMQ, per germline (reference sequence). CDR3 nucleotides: TGTGCCAGCAGCTTCGTGGCAGGAGGTTATGGCTACACCTTC. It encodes CASSFVAGGYGYTF.

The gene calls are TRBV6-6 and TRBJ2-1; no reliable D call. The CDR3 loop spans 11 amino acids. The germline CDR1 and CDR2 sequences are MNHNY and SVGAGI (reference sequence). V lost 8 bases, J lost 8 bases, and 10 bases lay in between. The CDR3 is CASSLGDEQFF. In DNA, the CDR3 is TGTGCCAGCTCTTTGGGTGATGAGCAGTTCTTC.

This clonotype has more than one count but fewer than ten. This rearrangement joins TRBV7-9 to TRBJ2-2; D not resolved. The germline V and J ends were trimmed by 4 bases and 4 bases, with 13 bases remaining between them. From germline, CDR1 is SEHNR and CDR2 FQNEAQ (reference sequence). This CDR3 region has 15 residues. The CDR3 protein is CASSSALVLTGELFF. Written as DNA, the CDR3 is TGTGCCAGCAGCTCCGCCTTAGTCCTCACCGGGGAGCTGTTTTTT.

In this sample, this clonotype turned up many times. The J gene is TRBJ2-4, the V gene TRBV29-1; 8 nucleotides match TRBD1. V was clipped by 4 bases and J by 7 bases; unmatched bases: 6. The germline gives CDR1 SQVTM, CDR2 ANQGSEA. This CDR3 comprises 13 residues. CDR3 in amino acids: CSVVGQGWNIQYF. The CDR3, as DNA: TGCAGCGTTGTCGGACAGGGATGGAACATTCAGTACTTC.

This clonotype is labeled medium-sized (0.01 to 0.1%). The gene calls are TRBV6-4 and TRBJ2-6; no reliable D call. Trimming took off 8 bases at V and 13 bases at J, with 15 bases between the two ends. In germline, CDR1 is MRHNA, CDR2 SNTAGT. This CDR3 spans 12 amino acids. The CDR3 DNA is TGTGCCAGCTCGTCTTCAACCGGGGTCCTGACTTTC. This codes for CASSSSTGVLTF.

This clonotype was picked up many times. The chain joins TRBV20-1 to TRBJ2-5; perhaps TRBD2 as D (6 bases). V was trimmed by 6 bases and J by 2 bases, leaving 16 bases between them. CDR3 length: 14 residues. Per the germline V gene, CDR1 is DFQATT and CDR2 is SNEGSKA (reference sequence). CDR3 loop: CSAPPAGRQETQYF. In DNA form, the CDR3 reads TGCAGTGCCCCACCAGCCGGGAGACAAGAGACCCAGTACTTC.

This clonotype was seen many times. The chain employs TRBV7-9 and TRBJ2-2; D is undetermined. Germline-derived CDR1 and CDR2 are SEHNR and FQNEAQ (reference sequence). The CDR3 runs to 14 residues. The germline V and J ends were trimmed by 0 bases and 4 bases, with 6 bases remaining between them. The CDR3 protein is CASSLAASTGELFF. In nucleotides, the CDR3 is TGTGCCAGCAGCTTAGCCGCAAGCACCGGGGAGCTGTTTTTT. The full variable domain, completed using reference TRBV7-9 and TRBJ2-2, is DTGVSQNPRHKITKRGQNVTFRCDPISEHNRLYWYRQTLGQGPEFLTYFQNEAQLEKSRLLSDRFSAERPKGSFSTLEIQRTEQGDSAMYLCASSLAASTGELFFGEGSRLTVL.

This chain's CDR3 is CASSQDPSGGATDTQYF. In nucleotides, the CDR3 is TGCGCCAGCAGCCAGGACCCTAGCGGTGGGGCCACAGATACGCAGTATTTT. V gene TRBV4-3 combines with J gene TRBJ2-3, with 7 bases matching TRBD2. Germline-derived CDR1 and CDR2 are LGHNA and YSLEER. V shed 3 bases, J shed 2 bases, and the junction held 11 bases outside the gene matches. The CDR3 loop spans 17 amino acids.

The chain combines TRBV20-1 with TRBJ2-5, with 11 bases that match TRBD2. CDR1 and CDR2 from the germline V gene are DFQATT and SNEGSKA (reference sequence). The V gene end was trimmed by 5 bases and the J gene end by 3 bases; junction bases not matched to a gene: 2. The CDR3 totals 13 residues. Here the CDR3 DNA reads TGCAGTGCTCCGGGACTAGCGGAAGAGACCCAGTACTTC. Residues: CSAPGLAEETQYF.

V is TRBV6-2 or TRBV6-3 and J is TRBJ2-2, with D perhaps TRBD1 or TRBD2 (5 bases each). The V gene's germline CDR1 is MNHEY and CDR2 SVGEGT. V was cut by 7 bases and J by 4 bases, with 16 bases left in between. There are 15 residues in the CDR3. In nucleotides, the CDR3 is TGTGCCAGCACTAAACGGGGCAGGGCCACCGGGGAGCTGTTTTTT. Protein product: CASTKRGRATGELFF.